Listed below are T cell receptor beta chains from one sample, sequenced in a study of vaccination effects on CD4 cells after COVID-19. The table came from immunoSEQ multiplex PCR; TCRdb's copy has only in-frame clones and leaves some out. The sample records 15,000 to 20,000 clones, about 78% being singletons. No antigen is known for these receptors. Sequencing was performed on CD4+ T cells from PBMCs cultured with HCoV-NL63 spike peptides, taken after COVID-19 vaccination. The receptors stem from a human donor who received a COVID-19 vaccine. CDR3s include the opening cysteine and the closing phenylalanine or tryptophan. Fields, in order: CDR3 protein, CDR3 DNA, clone size, J gene, V gene, D gene. The D gene is left open where the match is weak. The size field is filled for only some rows; it gives once, few, many or a size class.

CDR3aa: CASSPFRGGWGNSPLHF
CDR3nt: TGTGCCAGCAGTCCTTTCCGCGGTGGGTGGGGAAATTCACCCCTCCACTTT
abundance: -
j_gene: TRBJ1-6
v_gene: TRBV28
d_gene: -

CDR3aa: CASSQGRDSLNTQYF
CDR3nt: TGTGCCAGCAGTCAAGGCCGGGACAGCCTAAATACCCAGTACTTC
abundance: -
j_gene: TRBJ2-5
v_gene: TRBV2
d_gene: TRBD1

CDR3aa: CATSRDTTEAFF
CDR3nt: TGTGCCACCAGCAGAGATACGACTGAAGCTTTCTTT
abundance: few
j_gene: TRBJ1-1
v_gene: TRBV15
d_gene: -

CDR3aa: CASSLDKNEKLFF
CDR3nt: TGTGCCAGCAGCTTAGACAAGAATGAAAAACTGTTTTTT
abundance: -
j_gene: TRBJ1-4
v_gene: TRBV7-8
d_gene: -

CDR3aa: CASSALAGEKLFF
CDR3nt: TGTGCCAGCAGTGCCCTCGCGGGGGAAAAACTGTTTTTT
abundance: -
j_gene: TRBJ1-4
v_gene: TRBV6-4
d_gene: -

CDR3aa: CASSDPAGGRQPQHF
CDR3nt: TGTGCCAGCAGTGATCCGGCAGGGGGCCGGCAGCCCCAGCATTTT
abundance: -
j_gene: TRBJ1-5
v_gene: TRBV6-1
d_gene: TRBD1

CDR3aa: CASSPDLNTGELFF
CDR3nt: TGTGCCAGCAGTCCCGACCTGAACACCGGGGAGCTGTTTTTT
abundance: -
j_gene: TRBJ2-2
v_gene: TRBV25-1
d_gene: -

CDR3aa: CASSQDSTRNQPQHF
CDR3nt: TGCGCCAGCAGCCAAGATTCGACCCGGAATCAGCCCCAGCATTTT
abundance: -
j_gene: TRBJ1-5
v_gene: TRBV4-3
d_gene: -

CDR3aa: CASSESLGGGLYEQYF
CDR3nt: TGTGCCAGCAGTGAATCCCTCGGTGGGGGGTTGTACGAGCAGTACTTC
abundance: -
j_gene: TRBJ2-7
v_gene: TRBV25-1
d_gene: -

CDR3aa: CASRYPPEGTQYF
CDR3nt: TGTGCCAGTAGATACCCCCCGGAGGGGACCCAGTACTTC
abundance: -
j_gene: TRBJ2-5
v_gene: TRBV19
d_gene: -